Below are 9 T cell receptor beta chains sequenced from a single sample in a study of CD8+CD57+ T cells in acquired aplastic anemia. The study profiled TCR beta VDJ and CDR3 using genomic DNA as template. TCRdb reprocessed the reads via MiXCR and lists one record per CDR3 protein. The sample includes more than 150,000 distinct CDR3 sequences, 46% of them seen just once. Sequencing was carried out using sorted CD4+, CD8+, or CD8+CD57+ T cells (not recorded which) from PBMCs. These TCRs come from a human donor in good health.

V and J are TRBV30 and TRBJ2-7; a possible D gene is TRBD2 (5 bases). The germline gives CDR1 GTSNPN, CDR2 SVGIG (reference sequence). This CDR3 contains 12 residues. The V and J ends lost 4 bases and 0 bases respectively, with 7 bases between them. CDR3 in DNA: TGTGCCTGGACGGGGTCCTCCTACGAGCAGTACTTC. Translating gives CAWTGSSYEQYF.

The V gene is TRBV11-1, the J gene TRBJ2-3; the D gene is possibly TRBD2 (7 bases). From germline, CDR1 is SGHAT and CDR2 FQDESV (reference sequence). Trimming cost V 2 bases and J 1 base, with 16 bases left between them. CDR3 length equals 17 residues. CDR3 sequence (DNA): TGTGCCAGCAGCTTACGCGGGGGCATCTTCGGCACAGATACGCAGTATTTT. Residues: CASSLRGGIFGTDTQYF.

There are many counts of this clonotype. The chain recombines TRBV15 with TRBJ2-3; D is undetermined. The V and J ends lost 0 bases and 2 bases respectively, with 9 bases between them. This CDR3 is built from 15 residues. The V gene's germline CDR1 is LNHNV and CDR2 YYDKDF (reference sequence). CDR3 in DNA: TGTGCCACCAGCAGAGAGGGTGGGTCCACAGATACGCAGTATTTT. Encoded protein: CATSREGGSTDTQYF.

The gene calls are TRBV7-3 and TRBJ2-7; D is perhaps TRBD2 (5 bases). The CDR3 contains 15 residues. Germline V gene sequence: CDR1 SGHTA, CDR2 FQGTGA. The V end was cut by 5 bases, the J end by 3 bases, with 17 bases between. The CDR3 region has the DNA TGTGCCAGCAGCGCCCAGGCCGCGGGCGACTACGAGCAGTACTTC. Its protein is CASSAQAAGDYEQYF.

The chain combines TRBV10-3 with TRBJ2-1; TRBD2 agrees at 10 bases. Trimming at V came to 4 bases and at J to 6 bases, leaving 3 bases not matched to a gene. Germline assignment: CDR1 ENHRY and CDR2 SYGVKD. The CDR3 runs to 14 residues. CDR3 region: CAISVSSGGNEQFF. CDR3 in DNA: TGTGCCATCAGTGTATCTAGCGGGGGCAATGAGCAGTTCTTC.

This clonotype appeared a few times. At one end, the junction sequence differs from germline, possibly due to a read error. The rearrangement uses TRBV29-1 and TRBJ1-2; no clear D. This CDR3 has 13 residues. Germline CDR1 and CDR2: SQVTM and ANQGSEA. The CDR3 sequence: CSVEGASDYGYTF. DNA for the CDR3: TGCAGCGTAGAAGGAGCGTCTGACTATGGCTACACCTTC.

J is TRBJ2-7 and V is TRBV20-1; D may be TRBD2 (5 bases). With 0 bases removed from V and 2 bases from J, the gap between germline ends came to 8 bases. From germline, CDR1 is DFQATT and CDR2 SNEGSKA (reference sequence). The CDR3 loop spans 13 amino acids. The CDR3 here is CSARDGNPYEQYF. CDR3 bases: TGCAGTGCTAGAGACGGGAACCCCTACGAGCAGTACTTC.

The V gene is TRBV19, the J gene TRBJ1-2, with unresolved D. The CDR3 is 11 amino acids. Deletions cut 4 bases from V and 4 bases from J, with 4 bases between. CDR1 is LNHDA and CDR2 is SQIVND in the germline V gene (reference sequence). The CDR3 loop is CASSTLYGYTF. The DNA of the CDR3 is TGTGCCAGTAGTACCCTCTATGGCTACACCTTC.

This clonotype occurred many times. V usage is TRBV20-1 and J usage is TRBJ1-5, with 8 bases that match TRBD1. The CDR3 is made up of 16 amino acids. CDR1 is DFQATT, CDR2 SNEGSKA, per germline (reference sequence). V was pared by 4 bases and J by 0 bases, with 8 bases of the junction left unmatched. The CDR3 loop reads CSATGTGIYSNQPQHF. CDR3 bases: TGCAGTGCTACCGGGACAGGAATTTATAGCAATCAGCCCCAGCATTTT.